This paragraph covers one T cell receptor (beta chain) sequence. This sample stems from a study of blood T cell repertoires in COVID-19. V was pared by 4 bases and J by 5 bases, with 13 bases between. This CDR3 contains 14 residues. The germline gives CDR1 MDHEN, CDR2 SYDVKM. Sequencing used immunoSEQ multiplex PCR; TCRdb keeps in-frame clones, though not all of them. The data contain 380,000 or so clones, more than 75% of them singletons. The sample consisted of PBMCs or T cells enriched from blood (not recorded which). The chain carries TRBV28 and TRBJ2-3; possible D gene TRBD2, 5 bases. The TCR was taken from a woman in her thirties with acute COVID-19. The CDR3 sequence is CASSSRIEGDTQYF. The CDR3 region has the DNA TGTGCCAGCAGTTCCCGAATTGAGGGAGATACGCAGTATTTT. Based on the CDR3 plus reference TRBV28 and TRBJ2-3, the full variable domain is DVKVTQSSRYLVKRTGEKVFLECVQDMDHENMFWYRQDPGLGLRLIYFSYDVKMKEKGDIPEGYSVSREKKERFSLILESASTNQTSMYLCASSSRIEGDTQYFGPGTRLTVL.